This TCR beta chain was identified during a study of blood T cell repertoires in COVID-19. Overall study context: Acute-phase and convalescent COVID-19 samples originated in the United States, Italy and Spain. Sources were T cells, B-cell-depleted T cells, or PBMCs; the material itself was cDNA or gDNA.

The sample holds a few counts of this clone. V lost 0 bases, J lost 5 bases, and 14 bases lay in between. Looked up from germline, CDR1 is SGHNT and CDR2 is YYREEE (reference sequence). The CDR3 length is 15 residues. In the source study's methods: Amplified reference gene primers provided the basis for estimating nucleated cell counts. Clones were sequenced by immunoSEQ multiplex PCR, and TCRdb holds only the in-frame ones, with some missing. D and trimming come from the DNA, and the V and J calls and clone size come from that table. Of 30,000 to 35,000 clones listed, approximately 78% are singletons.

The chain is built from TRBV5-4 and TRBJ2-5; D possibly corresponds to TRBD2 (6 bases). The specimen was peripheral blood. This clonotype was obtained from a woman aged 55-69 years with acute or convalescent COVID-19. The chain's CDR3 is CASSLETSTLETQYF. Here the CDR3 DNA reads TGTGCCAGCAGCTTGGAGACTAGTACGTTGGAGACCCAGTACTTC.